These 19 T cell receptor beta chains were all obtained from the same sample, sequenced in a study of T cells in Graves' hyperthyroidism and ophthalmopathy. Template material for amplifying TCR beta CDR3 regions consisted of RNA transcripts. The study used the HTBI primer set for a first-round RT-PCR of the TCR CDR3. From the multiplex PCR reads, TCRdb called clonotypes with MiXCR, one entry per CDR3 protein. The sample lists some 360,000 distinct CDR3 sequences; around a sixth were seen once. The sequenced sample was blood. The receptors come from a middle-aged woman with Graves' ophthalmopathy.

The V call is TRBV7-8, the J call TRBJ1-5; weak D call: TRBD1 (6 bases). V dropped 5 bases and J dropped 4 bases, with 21 bases sitting between them. CDR3 size: 17 residues. Germline values: CDR1 SGHVS, CDR2 FQNEAQ. The CDR3 DNA reads as TGTGCCAGCAGCCCAAGGGGGGACCAAGCCTCTAATCAGCCCCAGCATTTT. Protein sequence: CASSPRGDQASNQPQHF.

This clonotype was counted at least ten times. The chain is built from TRBV20-1 and TRBJ1-5; possible D gene TRBD1, 6 bases. V was trimmed by 6 bases and J by 6 bases, leaving 18 bases between them. The CDR3 covers 14 residues. Germline loops: CDR1 DFQATT, CDR2 SNEGSKA (reference sequence). As DNA, the CDR3 is TGCAGTGCCGTACGGACAGAGGAAGGTCAGCCCCAGCATTTT. Its translation: CSAVRTEEGQPQHF.

This sequence joins TRBV24-1 and TRBJ1-1; 11 bases are a match to TRBD1. This CDR3 is built from 15 residues. CDR1 is KGHDR and CDR2 is SFDVKD in the germline V gene. After removal of 4 bases from V and 2 bases from J, the junction contained 2 bases not matched to a gene. The CDR3 sequence: CATSDGQGANTEAFF. The CDR3 nucleotides read TGTGCCACCAGTGACGGACAGGGGGCAAACACTGAAGCTTTCTTT.

V and J are TRBV11-1 and TRBJ2-5; 8 bases map to TRBD1. In germline, CDR1 is SGHAT, CDR2 FQDESV (reference sequence). V was pared by 3 bases and J by 5 bases, with 11 bases of the junction left unmatched. The CDR3 contains 16 residues. The CDR3 protein is CASSFYSDRAQETQYF. In nucleotides, the CDR3 is TGTGCCAGCAGCTTTTACTCGGACAGGGCCCAGGAGACCCAGTACTTC.

This clonotype showed up many times. This chain connects TRBV4-1 to TRBJ1-5, with D unclear. Trimming took off 0 bases at V and 9 bases at J, with 9 bases between the two ends. The CDR3 has 13 residues. Germline assignment: CDR1 MGHRA and CDR2 YSYEKL. This chain's CDR3 is CASSQDPFSPQHF. The CDR3 nucleotides read TGCGCCAGCAGCCAAGACCCCTTTTCGCCCCAGCATTTT.

Many counts were recorded for this clonotype. The J gene is TRBJ1-5, the V gene TRBV3-1, with D unclear. The V and J ends lost 0 bases and 3 bases respectively, with 6 bases between them. This CDR3 region has 14 residues. Germline V gives CDR1 LGHDT, CDR2 YNNKEL (reference sequence). CDR3 sequence (DNA): TGTGCCAGCAGCCAAGATTGGGACAATCAGCCCCAGCATTTT. Its protein is CASSQDWDNQPQHF.

The sample holds many counts of this clonotype. This chain uses TRBV20-1 with TRBJ1-1; 9 nucleotides match TRBD1. From germline, CDR1 is DFQATT and CDR2 SNEGSKA (reference sequence). The trim removed 0 bases at V and 3 bases at J, leaving 11 bases unmatched. CDR3 length: 17 residues. CDR3: CSARDRRQGGRDTEAFF. For the CDR3, the DNA is TGCAGTGCTAGAGATAGGCGACAGGGGGGTCGGGACACTGAAGCTTTCTTT.

This clonotype was seen repeatedly, ten times or more. J is TRBJ1-2 and V is TRBV6-5, with 8 bases aligning to TRBD1. There are 14 residues in the CDR3. CDR1 is MNHEY, CDR2 SVGAGI, per germline. V was pared by 6 bases and J by 8 bases, with 11 bases of the junction left unmatched. CDR3 coding DNA: TGTGCCAGCAGACTACTTCAGGGGGCTTCCGGCTACACCTTC. It is translated as CASRLLQGASGYTF.

This clonotype showed up many times. This chain uses TRBV11-3 with TRBJ1-1; tentatively, D is TRBD1 (5 bases). The V end lost 1 base, the J end lost 4 bases, and 19 bases lay between the germline ends. In germline, CDR1 is SGHNT, CDR2 YENEEA. The CDR3 contains 17 residues. CDR3 DNA sequence: TGTGCCAGCAGCTTAGTTATAGGGCGTGTGGGGCGCACTGAAGCTTTCTTT. Translation: CASSLVIGRVGRTEAFF.

This clonotype was recorded many times. The chain carries TRBV18 and TRBJ1-1, with TRBD1 as a possible D gene (5 bases). CDR1 and CDR2 from the germline V gene are KGHSH and LQKENI. V lost 1 base and J lost 10, with 10 bases in between. There are 12 residues in the CDR3. CDR3 residues: CASSPLTGRAFF. Written as DNA, the CDR3 is TGTGCCAGCTCACCACTAACGGGGCGAGCTTTCTTT.

At least ten counts were recorded for this clonotype. The V gene is TRBV7-2, the J gene TRBJ1-1, with a tentative D call TRBD1 (6 bases). Germline loops: CDR1 SGHTA, CDR2 FQGNSA. Trimming removed 1 base from V and 11 bases from J, with 17 bases in between. The CDR3 sequence is 14 residues long. CDR3 protein: CASSLDRGALGAFF. CDR3 coding DNA: TGTGCCAGCAGCTTAGATAGGGGGGCCCTTGGGGCTTTCTTT.

This clonotype appeared many times. The chain recombines TRBV14 with TRBJ1-1; D not resolved. Trimming took 4 bases from V and 5 from J, leaving 8 bases between them. The CDR3 runs to 12 residues. CDR1 and CDR2 (germline): SGHDN, FVKESK. The CDR3 region is CASSRVWTEAFF. The CDR3 bases are TGTGCCAGCAGCCGGGTATGGACTGAAGCTTTCTTT.

In this sample, this clonotype turned up many times. The chain carries TRBV12-3 or TRBV12-4 and TRBJ2-7, with unresolved D. Trimming pared 3 bases from V and 6 bases from J, leaving 15 bases between. CDR3 length: 14 residues. The DNA for the CDR3 is TGTGCCAGCAGTTTCGGGTCCCGGCTGGGCGAGCAGTACTTC. It encodes CASSFGSRLGEQYF.

The genes are TRBV7-9 and TRBJ2-3, with D maybe TRBD2 (6 bases). This CDR3 comprises 12 residues. The germline V gene encodes CDR1 SEHNR and CDR2 FQNEAQ (reference sequence). V lost 5 bases to trimming and J lost 6 bases, with 9 bases between them. The CDR3 DNA is TGTGCCAGCAGCCGGGACTTTGATACGCAGTATTTT. This encodes CASSRDFDTQYF.

The chain has TRBV12-3 or TRBV12-4 and TRBJ1-2; D perhaps matches TRBD1 (6 bases). The CDR3 sequence is 16 residues long. Trimming took off 4 bases at V and 4 bases at J, with 19 bases between the two ends. CDR3 sequence: CASSSALIGQTYGYTF. The DNA for the CDR3 is TGTGCCAGCAGTTCAGCGCTAATCGGACAGACCTATGGCTACACCTTC.

This clonotype has at least ten counts. CDR3 sequence reads: CASTDRSSEQYF. The CDR3 bases are TGTGCCAGCACGGACAGGTCAAGCGAGCAGTACTTC. The chain joins TRBV28 to TRBJ2-7; 7 bases agree with TRBD1. Germline trimming cut 7 bases from V and 6 bases from J; bases unmatched to any gene: 6. The germline V gene has CDR1 MDHEN and CDR2 SYDVKM. The CDR3 loop spans 12 amino acids.

The chain joins TRBV29-1 to TRBJ1-2; 7 nucleotides agree with TRBD1. The CDR3 contains 12 residues. The germline V gene has CDR1 SQVTM and CDR2 ANQGSEA. V was clipped by 5 bases and J by 4 bases; unmatched bases: 4. CDR3 protein: CSVTGQPYGYTF. CDR3 coding DNA: TGCAGCGTTACGGGACAGCCCTATGGCTACACCTTC.

This clonotype was picked up many times. This chain connects TRBV24-1 to TRBJ1-2, with 10 bases matching TRBD1. Germline CDR1 and CDR2: KGHDR and SFDVKD. The V and J ends lost 3 bases and 6 bases, in that order; junction bases with no gene match: 9. The CDR3 spans 16 residues. CDR3 sequence: CATSDPGQGGNHGYTF. CDR3 DNA: TGTGCCACCAGTGATCCTGGACAGGGGGGAAACCATGGCTACACCTTC.

At least ten counts were recorded for this clonotype. The chain employs TRBV4-1 and TRBJ1-6; D remains ambiguous. Germline CDR1 is MGHRA and CDR2 is YSYEKL. V lost 2 bases and J lost 14, with 10 bases in between. CDR3 length: 12 amino acids. The CDR3 DNA sequence: TGCGCCAGCAGCCAAACCGGGTACGCCCTCCACTTT. Its translation: CASSQTGYALHF.